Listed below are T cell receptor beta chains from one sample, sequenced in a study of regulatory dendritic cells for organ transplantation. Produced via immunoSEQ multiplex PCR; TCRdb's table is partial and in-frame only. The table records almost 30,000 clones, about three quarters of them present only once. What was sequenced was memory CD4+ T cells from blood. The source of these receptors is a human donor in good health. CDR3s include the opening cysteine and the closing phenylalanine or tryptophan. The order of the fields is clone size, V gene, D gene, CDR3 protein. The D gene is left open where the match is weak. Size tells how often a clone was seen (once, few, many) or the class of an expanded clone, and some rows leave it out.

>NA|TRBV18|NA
CASSPNREGTEAFF
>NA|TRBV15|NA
CATSRGTAPDTQYF
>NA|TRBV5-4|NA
CASSLGGKETQYF
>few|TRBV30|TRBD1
CAWSGGRQGSQPQHF
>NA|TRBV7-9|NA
CASTLRGATNYGYTF
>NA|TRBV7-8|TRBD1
CASSPNRGPSEPQHF
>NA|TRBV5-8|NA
CASSFPGLSGAFF
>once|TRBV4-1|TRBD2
CASSHNAGVSYNEQFF
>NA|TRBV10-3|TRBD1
CAISRQGKSPLHF
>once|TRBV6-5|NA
CASTSDVTGTEAFF
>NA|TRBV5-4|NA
CASSLYGPNTGELFF
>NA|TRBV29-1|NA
CSVGFRQGGGYTF
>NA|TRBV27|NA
CASSLGRLEDEQFF
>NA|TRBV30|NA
CAWKVRGETQYF
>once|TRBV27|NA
CASSLSFLSYEQYF
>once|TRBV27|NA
CASSFGRRVNTEAFF
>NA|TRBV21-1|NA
CASSKRRTVPYRSYNEQFF
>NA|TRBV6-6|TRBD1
CASARTGGYEQYF
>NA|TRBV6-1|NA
CASSEAWTALYGYTF
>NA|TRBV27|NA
CASSLSNLQGGYTF
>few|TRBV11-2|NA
CASSLITDTQYF
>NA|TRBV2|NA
CASSEGTAGEKLFF
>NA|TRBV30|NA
CAWSRDRPYGYTF
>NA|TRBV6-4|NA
CASIRLGGLTYNEQFF
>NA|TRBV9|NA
CASGPPGQDTQYF
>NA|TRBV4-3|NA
CASSLLLDARYGYTF
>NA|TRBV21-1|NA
CASSKGTQNTEAFF
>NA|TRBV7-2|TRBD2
CASSLWGGGSYNEQFF
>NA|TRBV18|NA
CASSPGRSYEQYF
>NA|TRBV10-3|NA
CAIRAFGTEAFF
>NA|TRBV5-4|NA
CASSFLTTVQYF
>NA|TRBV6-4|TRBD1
CASSEGGDGGELFF
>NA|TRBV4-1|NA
CASSQVNLMLANSDEQYF
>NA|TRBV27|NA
CASSFETRATGELFF
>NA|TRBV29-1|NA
CSVEVGRDSSQAFF
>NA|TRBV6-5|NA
CASSLAGYYNEQFF
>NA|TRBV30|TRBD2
CAWRLAGYLWTDTQYF